The next 8 T cell receptor beta chains were all read from a single sample in a study of shared clonotypes between healthy human individuals (dated by TCRdb to about 2020). Libraries were built with the immunoSEQ multiplex PCR assay. Here the immuneACCESS table is served through TCRdb, limited to in-frame sequences with V and J called. Missing clones are a known gap in these copies; in checked studies unresolved V genes cover under half, and the rest lacks a known reason. The sample data list fewer than 600,000 clones, and more than 75% of these were observed just once. The ten biggest clones cover roughly 13% of the sample. The sequencing input was PBMCs. The receptors were gathered from a woman aged 35 to 49 in good health. Some clones in this sample may be carry-over from other donors' samples.

This clone was counted a single time. V gene TRBV6-1 combines with J gene TRBJ2-1, with TRBD2 matching over 8 bases. This CDR3 contains 16 residues. J was trimmed by 6 bases and V by 2 bases; bases with no gene match: 9. Germline loops: CDR1 MNHNS, CDR2 SASEGT. CDR3 nucleotides: TGTGCCAGCAGTGAAAACACCGGGAGGGGCGGCAATGAGCAGTTCTTC. Its translation is CASSENTGRGGNEQFF.

V is TRBV5-1 and J is TRBJ1-1, with 7 bases matching TRBD1. The CDR3 is 16 residues long. V trimming: 3 bases; J trimming: 0 bases; junction bases outside the gene matches: 8. CDR1 and CDR2 from the germline V gene are SGHRS and YFSETQ. CDR3 sequence (DNA): TGCGCCAGCAGCTCCTCTGGACAGGTCGTGAACACTGAAGCTTTCTTT. Translated, it gives CASSSSGQVVNTEAFF.

The chain employs TRBV4-3 and TRBJ2-2; D uncertain. The CDR3 extends over 14 amino acids. Germline V CDR1 and CDR2: LGHNA, YSLEER. V lost 0 bases to trimming and J lost 5 bases, with 7 bases between them. This chain's CDR3 is CASSQDSPTGELFF. The DNA of the CDR3 is TGCGCCAGCAGCCAAGACAGCCCAACCGGGGAGCTGTTTTTT.

Of note for this clone: With a much larger clone just one base away, this may be a read error. Additional DNA sequences in this sample encode the identical CDR3. The rearrangement joins TRBV2 to TRBJ2-1; no definite D call. CDR1 SNHLY and CDR2 FYNNEI come from the germline V gene. The CDR3 runs 11 residues. The germline V and J ends were trimmed by 6 bases and 2 bases, with 2 bases remaining between them. This CDR3 is CASSPYNEQFF. CDR3 in DNA: TGTGCCAGCAGCCCCTACAATGAGCAGTTCTTC.

This clone showed up just once. The V and J genes are TRBV27 and TRBJ2-3, with D possibly matching TRBD2 (5 bases). Looked up from germline, CDR1 is MNHEY and CDR2 is SMNVEV (reference sequence). This CDR3 has 14 residues. V was cut by 10 bases and J by 0 bases, with 14 bases left in between. As DNA, the CDR3 is TGTGCCACATTGCCAGAGCGGAGCACAGATACGCAGTATTTT. Amino acids: CATLPERSTDTQYF.

V gene TRBV15 combines with J gene TRBJ1-2; TRBD1 matches 9 bases. Germline CDR1 is LNHNV and CDR2 is YYDKDF (reference sequence). This CDR3 has 14 residues. V shed 5 bases and J 8 bases; nucleotides not matched to a gene: 9. The CDR3 DNA reads TGTGCCACCAGCGGACAGGGGTTCGGTGGGGGCTACACCTTC. It specifies CATSGQGFGGGYTF.

The DNA for the CDR3 is TGCGCCAGCAGCCAAGGGCCGTGGGGGAACACTGAAGCTTTCTTT. Residues: CASSQGPWGNTEAFF. The rearrangement links TRBV4-1 to TRBJ1-1; D remains unclear. The CDR3 contains 15 residues. V was pared by 1 base and J by 1 base, with 10 bases between. Germline loops: CDR1 MGHRA, CDR2 YSYEKL.

This clone has only one observation. V usage is TRBV10-3 and J usage is TRBJ2-2; D gene unclear. This CDR3 has 12 amino acids. The germline V gene encodes CDR1 ENHRY and CDR2 SYGVKD. The V gene lost 7 bases and the J gene lost 3 bases, with 6 bases spanning the gap. The CDR3 loop is CAINRDTGELFF. CDR3 sequence (DNA): TGTGCCATCAATAGGGACACCGGGGAGCTGTTTTTT.